These 13 T cell receptor beta chains share one sample of origin, sequenced in a study of blood T cell repertoires in COVID-19. TCRdb's table, derived via immunoSEQ multiplex PCR, lists solely in-frame clones and lacks some. The repertoire holds about 190,000 clones, with approximately 80% as singletons. Sequenced sample: peripheral blood. These receptors were obtained from a man aged 50-59 years who had recovered from COVID-19.

V gene TRBV19 combines with J gene TRBJ1-5; a weak D match, TRBD1 (6 bases). The CDR3 is 19 amino acids. Germline loops: CDR1 LNHDA, CDR2 SQIVND (reference sequence). Trimming shortened V by 3 bases and J by 1 base, and 22 bases separated the two germline ends. CDR3 in amino acids: CASSISLGAGEGSNQPQHF. The CDR3 DNA sequence: TGTGCCAGTAGTATCTCGTTAGGGGCAGGGGAGGGGAGCAATCAGCCCCAGCATTTT.

In its sample, this clone was seen once. This chain connects TRBV24-1 to TRBJ1-5; maybe TRBD1 (5 bases). Trimming removed 5 bases at V and 5 bases at J, with 12 bases between. Germline lookup yields CDR1 KGHDR and CDR2 SFDVKD. There are 14 residues in the CDR3. Written as DNA, the CDR3 is TGTGCCACCAGTGCAGGCAGGGAATATCAGCCCCAGCATTTT. This sequence encodes CATSAGREYQPQHF.

The genes are TRBV9 and TRBJ2-3, with D possibly being TRBD1 (7 bases). The germline CDR1 and CDR2 sequences are SGDLS and YYNGEE. This CDR3 region has 16 residues. V was clipped by 0 bases and J by 2 bases, with 13 bases between them. The CDR3 protein is CASSVVGRGATDTQYF. The CDR3 nucleotides are TGTGCCAGCAGCGTAGTGGGCAGGGGGGCCACAGATACGCAGTATTTT.

The count of this clone is one. The chain links TRBV5-6 to TRBJ2-2, with D possibly TRBD2 on 7 matching bases. V was clipped by 0 bases and J by 1 base, with 13 bases between them. Per germline, CDR1 SGHDT and CDR2 YYEEEE. CDR3 length: 17 residues. The CDR3 is CASSLVRGQRNTGELFF. Written as DNA, the CDR3 is TGTGCCAGCAGCTTGGTGCGGGGGCAGAGGAACACCGGGGAGCTGTTTTTT. The complete variable domain, with remaining parts taken from reference TRBV5-6 and TRBJ2-2, reads DAGVTQSPTHLIKTRGQQVTLRCSPKSGHDTVSWYQQALGQGPQFIFQYYEEEERQRGNFPDRFSGHQFPNYSSELNVNALLLGDSALYLCASSLVRGQRNTGELFFGEGSRLTVL.

This clone was seen repeatedly, ten times or more. The chain links TRBV3-1 (or the pseudogene TRBV3-2) to TRBJ1-2; 11 positions agree with TRBD1. The germline V gene encodes CDR1 LGHDT and CDR2 YNNKEL (reference sequence). J lost 4 bases, V lost 3 bases, and 7 bases had no gene match. CDR3 length: 16 residues. CDR3 region: CASSHMGTGGRYGYTF. The CDR3 nucleotides read TGTGCCAGCAGCCACATGGGGACAGGGGGACGCTATGGCTACACCTTC.

The chain recombines TRBV27 with TRBJ2-3, with D hard to call. V lost 3 bases and J lost 2, with 9 bases in between. Germline-derived CDR1 and CDR2 are MNHEY and SMNVEV (reference sequence). The CDR3 is 14 residues long. CDR3 in amino acids: CASSLRTYTDTQYF. CDR3 sequence (DNA): TGTGCCAGCAGTTTGCGCACCTACACAGATACGCAGTATTTT.

The CDR3 DNA reads as TGTGCCAGCAGCATATTACGAGATGTGCTCGAGCAGTACTTC. It is translated as CASSILRDVLEQYF. The chain uses TRBV7-2 and TRBJ2-7; no clear D. Trimming took 5 bases from V and 6 from J, leaving 17 bases between them. This CDR3 spans 14 amino acids. Germline-derived CDR1 and CDR2 are SGHTA and FQGNSA.

The chain combines TRBV4-2 with TRBJ1-5; D is perhaps TRBD1 (6 bases). The germline V gene has CDR1 LGHNA and CDR2 YNFKEQ. The CDR3 totals 17 residues. Trimming shortened V by 0 bases and J by 15 bases, and 27 bases separated the two germline ends. This CDR3 reads CASSQDQGGQGFVALHF. CDR3 nucleotides: TGTGCCAGCAGCCAAGATCAGGGCGGCCAGGGGTTTGTAGCATTGCATTTT.

V and J are TRBV7-6 and TRBJ2-7; tentative D call: TRBD1 (6 bases). Germline V CDR1 and CDR2: SGHVS, FNYEAQ. CDR3 length: 17 residues. Deletions cut 3 bases from V and 5 bases from J, with 23 bases between. CDR3 sequence: CASSLASRDTACDEQYF. CDR3 DNA: TGTGCCAGCAGCTTGGCTTCCCGGGACACCGCTTGTGACGAGCAGTACTTC. The full variable domain, its missing parts supplied by reference TRBV7-6 and TRBJ2-7, is GAGVSQSPRYKVTKRGQDVALRCDPISGHVSLYWYRQALGQGPEFLTYFNYEAQQDKSGLPNDRFSAERPEGSISTLTIQRTEQRDSAMYRCASSLASRDTACDEQYFGPGTRLTVT.

The chain combines TRBV24-1 with TRBJ2-7, with a weak D call TRBD2 (6 bases). Per the germline V gene, CDR1 is KGHDR and CDR2 is SFDVKD. This CDR3 spans 16 amino acids. With 5 bases removed from V and 0 bases from J, the gap between germline ends came to 16 bases. The CDR3 bases are TGTGCCACCAGTGCCATAGGAGCTAGCGACTCCTACGAGCAGTACTTC. It yields the protein CATSAIGASDSYEQYF.

This sequence joins TRBV3-1 (or the pseudogene TRBV3-2) and TRBJ2-7; tentative D call: TRBD1 (5 bases). The CDR3 contains 11 residues. Germline V gene lookup returns CDR1 LGHDT and CDR2 YNNKEL (reference sequence). V lost 2 bases, J lost 12 bases, and 11 bases lay in between. The CDR3 DNA reads as TGTGCCAGCAGCCAAACGGACATACTGTACTTC. Translating it yields CASSQTDILYF.

This clone was detected only once. The rearrangement joins TRBV7-2 to TRBJ2-1; TRBD2 aligns across 8 bases. The CDR3 consists of 14 residues. With V trimmed by 10 bases and J by 9 bases, 14 bases remained unmatched. CDR1 SGHTA and CDR2 FQGNSA come from the germline V gene. The CDR3 sequence is CATGREGPMSEQFF. CDR3 DNA: TGTGCCACTGGACGGGAGGGCCCTATGAGTGAGCAGTTCTTC.

This chain joins TRBV4-1 and TRBJ2-1, with 8 nucleotides matching TRBD2. J was trimmed by 5 bases and V by 1 base; bases with no gene match: 10. CDR1 and CDR2 (germline): MGHRA, YSYEKL. This CDR3 has 17 residues. DNA for the CDR3: TGCGCCAGCAGCCAAGGTGATAGAGCGGGGGTGAACAATGAGCAGTTCTTC. As protein: CASSQGDRAGVNNEQFF.